Listed here are 19 T cell receptor beta chains from one sample, sequenced in a study of OX40 agonist ivuxolimab in advanced cancers. Repertoires were generated with immunoSEQ multiplex PCR, while TCRdb's copy carries only in-frame clones and drops some. The sample gives about 56,000 clones, approximately 82% of which show up once; over 3% is in the top ten. The sample here was CD4+ or CD8+ T cells sorted from blood, taken in a trial of the OX40 agonist ivuxolimab. The receptors derive from an adult with an advanced solid tumor such as melanoma, head and neck, liver or kidney cancer.

This chain connects TRBV11-2 to TRBJ2-7; the D is unclear. Trimming left V 2 bases short and J 6 bases short, with 11 bases between. From germline, CDR1 is SGHAT and CDR2 FQNNGV. The CDR3 contains 13 residues. DNA of the CDR3: TGTGCCAGCAGCTTATTAGAGGTTGGCGAGCAGTACTTC. Protein product: CASSLLEVGEQYF.

This clone was recorded once. The V gene is TRBV7-3, the J gene TRBJ2-1; D is possibly TRBD2 (6 bases). Trimming pared 5 bases from V and 7 bases from J, leaving 15 bases between. CDR3 length: 14 residues. Germline assignment: CDR1 SGHTA and CDR2 FQGTGA. The CDR3 is CASSPAGGRNEQFF. The CDR3 DNA reads TGTGCCAGCAGCCCTGCAGGAGGGAGAAATGAGCAGTTCTTC.

The rearrangement uses TRBV9 and TRBJ1-6; D uncertain. Germline V gene lookup returns CDR1 SGDLS and CDR2 YYNGEE. The CDR3 extends over 17 amino acids. V lost 0 bases and J lost 8, with 18 bases in between. The CDR3 DNA follows: TGTGCCAGCAGCGTAGCAGGTAGAGACTCCGCGCATTCACCCCTCCACTTT. The encoded protein is CASSVAGRDSAHSPLHF.

This clone was seen once. V usage is TRBV27 and J usage is TRBJ1-1; D remains ambiguous. CDR3 length: 14 residues. Germline V CDR1 and CDR2: MNHEY, SMNVEV (reference sequence). The ends were cut back, 5 bases at V and 4 bases at J, with 14 bases in the middle. CDR3 amino acids: CASSRTVASTEAFF. The CDR3 nucleotides are TGTGCCAGCAGTAGGACCGTCGCCTCCACTGAAGCTTTCTTT.

The rearrangement links TRBV5-1 to TRBJ2-1; 15 bases fit TRBD2. The CDR3 length is 18 residues. From germline, CDR1 is SGHRS and CDR2 YFSETQ. V gave up 0 bases and J gave up 5 bases; unmatched junction bases: 6. The CDR3 coding sequence is TGCGCCAGCAGCTTGGGGAGGACTAGCGGGAGGGTTAACAATGAGCAGTTCTTC. Its translation: CASSLGRTSGRVNNEQFF.

This chain joins TRBV5-6 and TRBJ1-2; D is unclear. From germline, CDR1 is SGHDT and CDR2 YYEEEE. V lost 0 bases to trimming and J lost 8 bases, with 20 bases between them. The CDR3 is made up of 16 amino acids. The CDR3 sequence is CASSLVRAPMHSGYTF. The DNA of the CDR3 is TGTGCCAGCAGCTTGGTAAGGGCCCCCATGCATTCCGGCTACACCTTC. Based on the CDR3 plus reference TRBV5-6 and TRBJ1-2, the full variable domain is DAGVTQSPTHLIKTRGQQVTLRCSPKSGHDTVSWYQQALGQGPQFIFQYYEEEERQRGNFPDRFSGHQFPNYSSELNVNALLLGDSALYLCASSLVRAPMHSGYTFGSGTRLTVV.

The chain couples TRBV19 to TRBJ2-1, with 8 bases that match TRBD1. The CDR3 is 13 residues long. V lost 0 bases and J lost 14; bases outside the gene matches: 6. From germline, CDR1 is LNHDA and CDR2 SQIVND (reference sequence). The CDR3 reads CASSIDWGTGKFF. In DNA form, the CDR3 reads TGTGCCAGTAGTATAGATTGGGGGACAGGAAAGTTCTTC. Full variable domain (outside the CDR3, taken from reference TRBV19 and TRBJ2-1): DGGITQSPKYLFRKEGQNVTLSCEQNLNHDAMYWYRQDPGQGLRLIYYSQIVNDFQKGDIAEGYSVSREKKESFPLTVTSAQKNPTAFYLCASSIDWGTGKFFGPGTRLTVL.

Concerning this clone: This CDR3 is also generated by other DNA sequences in the sample. The rearrangement joins TRBV27 to TRBJ1-2, with a weak D call TRBD1 (6 bases). This CDR3 is 13 amino acids long. V lost 2 bases and J 4 bases, leaving 8 bases between the germline ends. Germline assignment: CDR1 MNHEY and CDR2 SMNVEV (reference sequence). CDR3 in DNA: TGTGCCAGCAGTTTAAGAGGGGGCTATGGCTACACCTTC. It yields the protein CASSLRGGYGYTF.

In its sample, this clone was seen a few times. The rearrangement links TRBV27 to TRBJ2-1; 10 bases are a match to TRBD2. V trimming: 6 bases; J trimming: 9 bases; junction bases outside the gene matches: 14. The CDR3 has 16 amino acids. CDR1 is MNHEY, CDR2 SMNVEV, per germline (reference sequence). The CDR3 DNA reads as TGTGCCAGCAGAGTCCCCCAGAGCGGGAGGGGCGGTGAGCAGTTCTTC. Its protein is CASRVPQSGRGGEQFF.

The chain carries TRBV20-1 and TRBJ1-2, with 8 bases lining up with TRBD1. V was pared by 6 bases and J by 7 bases, with 4 bases of the junction left unmatched. CDR3 length: 11 residues. Per germline, CDR1 DFQATT and CDR2 SNEGSKA (reference sequence). The chain's CDR3 is CSAEQGGGYTF. CDR3 nucleotides: TGCAGTGCGGAACAGGGGGGTGGCTACACCTTC.

V and J are TRBV4-2 and TRBJ2-1; 15 nucleotides agree with TRBD2. The germline V gene encodes CDR1 LGHNA and CDR2 YNFKEQ. Trimming took 4 bases from V and 10 from J; bases not matched to a gene: 14. CDR3 length: 18 residues. CDR3 residues: CASSRVSGTSGRPREQFF. In DNA form, the CDR3 reads TGTGCCAGCAGCCGCGTCTCGGGGACTAGCGGGAGGCCACGCGAGCAGTTCTTC.

The chain combines TRBV2 with TRBJ2-2, with 10 nucleotides matching TRBD2. Germline-derived CDR1 and CDR2 are SNHLY and FYNNEI. The J segment lost 7 bases and the V segment lost 6 bases, leaving 8 bases of the junction unmatched. The CDR3 is 15 residues long. The CDR3 spells CASSGSGGAIGELFF. In DNA form, the CDR3 reads TGTGCCAGCAGCGGGAGCGGGGGGGCGATCGGGGAGCTGTTTTTT.

The rearrangement uses TRBV4-3 and TRBJ2-1, with D possibly TRBD2 on 6 matching bases. CDR3 length equals 17 residues. V was clipped by 1 base and J by 2 bases, with 15 bases between them. Germline CDR1 and CDR2: LGHNA and YSLEER. CDR3 sequence (DNA): TGCGCCAGCAGCCAAGGTCCGGGACTTGGGGCCTACAATGAGCAGTTCTTC. Translation gives CASSQGPGLGAYNEQFF.

The rearrangement links TRBV2 to TRBJ2-4; 10 nucleotides agree with TRBD2. The germline CDR1 and CDR2 sequences are SNHLY and FYNNEI. The CDR3 runs 16 residues. The V gene end was trimmed by 2 bases and the J gene end by 1 base; junction bases not matched to a gene: 2. CDR3 residues: CASSESSGSAKNIQYF. The DNA for the CDR3 is TGTGCCAGCAGTGAATCTAGCGGGAGTGCCAAAAACATTCAGTACTTC.

The rearrangement links TRBV7-2 to TRBJ1-4, with a tentative D call TRBD1 (5 bases). Germline CDR1 is SGHTA and CDR2 is FQGNSA. V lost 5 bases to trimming and J lost 7 bases, with 8 bases between them. The CDR3 extends over 12 amino acids. The CDR3: CASSPQGEKLFF. CDR3 coding DNA: TGTGCCAGCAGCCCCCAGGGTGAAAAACTGTTTTTT.

This clone was seen a single time. This chain connects TRBV15 to TRBJ1-1; D is perhaps TRBD1 (5 bases). The CDR3 consists of 16 residues. The V gene lost 1 base and the J gene lost 5 bases, with 17 bases spanning the gap. Germline V gene lookup returns CDR1 LNHNV and CDR2 YYDKDF (reference sequence). CDR3 sequence: CATSRGPWGLGTEAFF. As DNA, the CDR3 is TGTGCCACCAGCAGAGGCCCGTGGGGACTCGGTACTGAAGCTTTCTTT.

The rearrangement uses TRBV28 and TRBJ2-3, with TRBD2 as a possible D gene (7 bases). Trimming pared 5 bases from V and 4 bases from J, leaving 13 bases between. This CDR3 contains 14 residues. Germline V gene sequence: CDR1 MDHEN, CDR2 SYDVKM. In DNA, the CDR3 is TGTGCCAGCAGTACCAGGGGAGGGGCAGATACGCAGTATTTT. Protein: CASSTRGGADTQYF.

The chain is built from TRBV6-6 and TRBJ1-3, with unresolved D. V shed 0 bases and J shed 0 bases, with 6 bases lying between them. The V gene's germline CDR1 is MNHNY and CDR2 SVGAGI (reference sequence). The CDR3 has 15 residues. CDR3 region: CASSYSGFSGNTIYF. The CDR3 DNA reads TGTGCCAGCAGTTACTCGGGGTTCTCTGGAAACACCATATATTTT.

Concerning this clone itself: The junction and the germline gene differ at one end; a read error may be behind it. The chain has TRBV11-2 and TRBJ2-7; tentatively, D is TRBD1 or TRBD2 (5 bases each). From germline, CDR1 is SGHAT and CDR2 FQNNGV. This CDR3 spans 13 amino acids. The CDR3 sequence: CASSFGTAVLGHF. The DNA for the CDR3 is TGTGCCAGCAGCTTCGGGACGGCCGTTCTGGGCCACTTC. Variable domain in full (rest from reference TRBV11-2 and TRBJ2-7): EAGVAQSPRYKIIEKRQSVAFWCNPISGHATLYWYQQILGQGPKLLIQFQNNGVVDDSQLPKDRFSAERLKGVDSTLKIQPAKLEDSAVYLCASSFGTAVLGHFGPGTRLTVT.